Here is one T cell receptor beta chain with its context. Antigen specificity is unknown. The sample is drawn from a study of T cells in localized non-small cell lung cancer. TCRdb's table, derived via immunoSEQ multiplex PCR, lists solely in-frame clones and lacks some. This sample has about 15,000 clones, with approximately 89% found just once. Germline V lookup: CDR1 MNHEY, CDR2 SVGAGI. The germline V and J ends were trimmed by 1 base and 0 bases, with 1 base remaining between them. This CDR3 has 13 residues. Findings and caveats of the study: For the top 100 tumor clones, a median roughly 55 also appeared in adjacent lung. Analysis by sequencing included only one tumor region, so heterogeneity remains possible. Patients showing higher blood T cell density tended to see longer overall survival.

The TCR sequence derives from a female donor of 60 years or more with stage I squamous cell lung carcinoma. The sequencing used peripheral blood, collected before any cancer treatment. The chain joins TRBV6-5 to TRBJ1-5; no firm D call. CDR3 in DNA: TGTGCCAGCAGTTACTATAGCAATCAGCCCCAGCATTTT. Amino acid sequence: CASSYYSNQPQHF.